One and the same sample provided the 22 T cell receptor beta chains below, sequenced in a study of beta chain features in type 1 diabetes. Whole-study results and caveats: Significant though moderate, a shortening of TCRB CDR3s appeared in all four CD4+ subsets of Type 1 diabetes patients.

Antigens of these TCRs are unknown. Reverse transcribing all isolated RNA meant expressed TCRB transcripts were sequenced. Repertoires were generated with immunoSEQ multiplex PCR, while TCRdb's copy carries only in-frame clones and drops some. Of some 290,000 clones in the sample, 24% are singletons; the top ten hold about 0.012%. Sequencing used naive CD4+ T cells from blood. These receptors were obtained from a woman aged 30 to 39 with type 1 diabetes.

V usage is TRBV11-3 and J usage is TRBJ1-2; D is possibly TRBD1 (6 bases). V was cut by 1 base and J by 6 bases, with 15 bases left in between. The germline V gene has CDR1 SGHNT and CDR2 YENEEA. This CDR3 region has 15 residues. CDR3 amino acids: CASSLVGQSDDGYTF. CDR3 bases: TGTGCCAGCAGCTTAGTAGGACAGAGCGATGATGGCTACACCTTC. The full variable domain, with the rest looked up from reference TRBV11-3 and TRBJ1-2, is EAGVVQSPRYKIIEKKQPVAFWCNPISGHNTLYWYLQNLGQGPELLIRYENEEAVDDSQLPKDRFSAERLKGVDSTLKIQPAELGDSAVYLCASSLVGQSDDGYTFGSGTRLTVV.

V is TRBV5-6 and J is TRBJ2-7, with 7 positions matching TRBD1. Germline assignment: CDR1 SGHDT and CDR2 YYEEEE. Losses at the gene ends were 4 bases for V and 2 bases for J; bases not matched to a gene: 9. The CDR3 has 15 amino acids. The CDR3 spells CASSTRWTGAYEQYF. The DNA for the CDR3 is TGTGCCAGCAGCACCAGATGGACAGGAGCCTACGAGCAGTACTTC.

The chain employs TRBV9 and TRBJ1-1, with D possibly being TRBD1 (5 bases). Germline CDR1 is SGDLS and CDR2 is YYNGEE. There are 15 residues in the CDR3. V was cut by 0 bases and J by 3 bases, with 12 bases left in between. CDR3 in amino acids: CASSVAVDTYTEAFF. CDR3 DNA: TGTGCCAGCAGCGTAGCTGTGGACACCTACACTGAAGCTTTCTTT.

The chain employs TRBV7-9 and TRBJ2-3; 7 bases match TRBD2. Germline trimming cut 6 bases from V and 5 bases from J; bases unmatched to any gene: 8. This CDR3 contains 14 residues. Per germline, CDR1 SEHNR and CDR2 FQNEAQ (reference sequence). Here the CDR3 reads CASRLRETLDTQYF. DNA for the CDR3: TGTGCCAGCAGGTTGCGGGAGACCTTAGATACGCAGTATTTT.

This clone was seen only a few times. CDR3 nucleotide sequence: TGTGCCAGCAGCCTAAGAGGGGGCCCGGGACTAGAACGTTACGAGCAGTACTTC. This sequence encodes CASSLRGGPGLERYEQYF. V is TRBV4-2 and J is TRBJ2-7; D is possibly TRBD2 (8 bases). This CDR3 has 18 amino acids. V dropped 4 bases and J dropped 4 bases, with 26 bases sitting between them. CDR1 and CDR2 from the germline V gene are LGHNA and YNFKEQ.

The chain has TRBV28 and TRBJ2-3, with D maybe TRBD2 (7 bases). The germline V gene has CDR1 MDHEN and CDR2 SYDVKM. This CDR3 is built from 16 residues. The V gene lost 5 bases and the J gene lost 4 bases, with 19 bases spanning the gap. CDR3 amino acids: CASSIVRGGGADTQYF. The CDR3 bases are TGTGCCAGCAGTATCGTACGCGGGGGCGGGGCAGATACGCAGTATTTT.

This clone was seen a single time. This rearrangement joins TRBV18 to TRBJ2-1, with a possible D match to TRBD1 (6 bases). Germline values: CDR1 KGHSH, CDR2 LQKENI. This CDR3 contains 15 residues. Trimming removed 2 bases at V and 0 bases at J, with 8 bases between. The CDR3 reads CASSPTGSSYNEQFF. Written as DNA, the CDR3 is TGTGCCAGCTCACCAACAGGGAGCTCCTACAATGAGCAGTTCTTC.

This clone came up a few times. The chain combines TRBV19 with TRBJ2-7; 10 bases map to TRBD2. The germline CDR1 and CDR2 sequences are LNHDA and SQIVND (reference sequence). The junction had 5 bases not matched to a gene; V was cut back by 7 bases and J by 2 bases. CDR3 length: 14 residues. Here the CDR3 DNA reads TGTGCCAGTACCGGGACTAGCGACCCCTACGAGCAGTACTTC. Protein product: CASTGTSDPYEQYF.

This clone was recorded a few times. V gene TRBV6-1 combines with J gene TRBJ2-7, with TRBD1 identical over 8 bases. Germline loops: CDR1 MNHNS, CDR2 SASEGT. The CDR3 is made up of 12 amino acids. CDR3 DNA sequence: TGTGTTGTGGGACAGGTGGCCTACGAGCAGTACTTC. This codes for CVVGQVAYEQYF.

J is TRBJ1-4 and V is TRBV19; TRBD1 matches 8 bases. The junction had 9 bases not matched to a gene; V was cut back by 4 bases and J by 8 bases. The germline gives CDR1 LNHDA, CDR2 SQIVND (reference sequence). This CDR3 spans 15 amino acids. The CDR3 region is CASSKGQGAEEKLFF. Here the CDR3 DNA reads TGTGCCAGTAGTAAGGGCCAGGGGGCTGAGGAAAAACTGTTTTTT.

This chain connects TRBV6-1 to TRBJ2-2, with D maybe TRBD1 (6 bases). V dropped 4 bases and J dropped 4 bases, with 13 bases sitting between them. The CDR3 has 15 residues. CDR1 and CDR2 from the germline V gene are MNHNS and SASEGT. CDR3 sequence: CASSAQGILTGELFF. The DNA of the CDR3 is TGTGCCAGCAGTGCCCAGGGGATCCTCACCGGGGAGCTGTTTTTT.

Only a few counts were recorded for this clone. The chain has TRBV6-5 and TRBJ2-7; D possibly corresponds to TRBD1 (6 bases). This CDR3 has 13 amino acids. The germline V gene encodes CDR1 MNHEY and CDR2 SVGAGI. Trimming removed 7 bases from V and 3 bases from J, with 13 bases in between. The CDR3 nucleotides read TGTGCCAGCACGCCCGGACAGAGCTACGAGCAGTACTTC. Translating gives CASTPGQSYEQYF.

This clone came up a few times. V is TRBV4-1 and J is TRBJ2-1; 9 bases map to TRBD1. J gave up 6 bases and V 3 bases, and 15 bases lay outside the gene matches. The CDR3 totals 18 residues. CDR1 is MGHRA, CDR2 YSYEKL, per germline. The CDR3 DNA sequence: TGCGCCAGCAGCCACACCCCAGGAGGACGGGACAGGGTCAATGAGCAGTTCTTC. This sequence encodes CASSHTPGGRDRVNEQFF.

This clone was counted between two and nine times. V gene TRBV2 combines with J gene TRBJ1-1; 8 bases fit TRBD1. The CDR3 covers 14 residues. V lost 5 bases to trimming and J lost 3 bases; unmatched junction nucleotides: 5. The germline CDR1 and CDR2 sequences are SNHLY and FYNNEI. The chain's CDR3 is CASSRTGLDTEAFF. As DNA, the CDR3 is TGTGCCAGCAGTCGGACAGGGTTGGACACTGAAGCTTTCTTT.

This clone turned up a few times. This chain joins TRBV7-9 and TRBJ2-7; maybe TRBD2 (6 bases). The germline gives CDR1 SEHNR, CDR2 FQNEAQ (reference sequence). CDR3 length: 16 residues. V was shortened by 0 bases and J by 3 bases, with 15 bases between the two germline ends. In nucleotides, the CDR3 is TGTGCCAGCAGCTTAGCGGTTAGCGGAGTCTACTACGAGCAGTACTTC. This translates into CASSLAVSGVYYEQYF.

The chain carries TRBV15 and TRBJ2-6; maybe TRBD2 (5 bases). The ends were cut back, 1 base at V and 0 bases at J, with 7 bases in the middle. Germline CDR1 LNHNV, CDR2 YYDKDF (reference sequence). This CDR3 is built from 16 residues. CDR3 DNA: TGTGCCACCAGCAGAGGAGGGAGCTCTGGGGCCAACGTCCTGACTTTC. This encodes CATSRGGSSGANVLTF.

In nucleotides, the CDR3 is TGTGCCAGCAGCTCCCGACTAGCGGGAGGGGTGGATACGCAGTATTTT. As protein: CASSSRLAGGVDTQYF. The chain joins TRBV7-9 to TRBJ2-3, with 14 bases matching TRBD2. This CDR3 is built from 16 residues. The germline V gene has CDR1 SEHNR and CDR2 FQNEAQ (reference sequence). With V trimmed by 4 bases and J by 6 bases, 6 bases remained unmatched.

V usage is TRBV28 and J usage is TRBJ1-2; D may be TRBD1 (5 bases). Germline CDR1 and CDR2: MDHEN and SYDVKM. This CDR3 contains 14 residues. The germline V and J ends were trimmed by 6 bases and 2 bases, with 13 bases remaining between them. The DNA for the CDR3 is TGTGCCAGCAGGCGTGACAGAAGCAACTATGGCTACACCTTC. Translating it yields CASRRDRSNYGYTF.

This rearrangement joins TRBV29-1 to TRBJ1-2, with 11 bases lining up with TRBD1. This CDR3 spans 13 amino acids. Per the germline V gene, CDR1 is SQVTM and CDR2 is ANQGSEA. Unmatched junction bases numbered 3, after V lost 1 base and J lost 8 bases. CDR3 DNA sequence: TGCAGCGTTGAAGTTGGGACAGGGGGAGGCTACACCTTC. Translating it yields CSVEVGTGGGYTF.

The chain carries TRBV29-1 and TRBJ2-3; no firm D call. This CDR3 spans 13 amino acids. In germline, CDR1 is SQVTM, CDR2 ANQGSEA. V was clipped by 7 bases and J by 2 bases, with 13 bases between them. Here the CDR3 DNA reads TGCAGCGACACCGAAACCCACACAGATACGCAGTATTTT. Translation gives CSDTETHTDTQYF.

The CDR3 sequence is CASTLTEKNIQYF. The CDR3 nucleotides are TGTGCCAGCACTTTGACAGAGAAAAACATTCAGTACTTC. The rearrangement links TRBV28 to TRBJ2-4, with D possibly matching TRBD1 (5 bases). The CDR3 is 13 amino acids. Germline loops: CDR1 MDHEN, CDR2 SYDVKM. V was shortened by 7 bases and J by 4 bases, with 11 bases between the two germline ends.

The V and J genes are TRBV25-1 and TRBJ1-1; no clear D gene. V was clipped by 4 bases and J by 0 bases, with 6 bases between them. CDR3 length equals 13 residues. Per germline, CDR1 MGHDK and CDR2 SYGVNS. CDR3 nucleotides: TGTGCCAGCAGTGGAGTGATGAACACTGAAGCTTTCTTT. Amino acids: CASSGVMNTEAFF. The full variable domain, with the rest looked up from reference TRBV25-1 and TRBJ1-1, is EADIYQTPRYLVIGTGKKITLECSQTMGHDKMYWYQQDPGMELHLIHYSYGVNSTEKGDLSSESTVSRIRTEHFPLTLESARPSHTSQYLCASSGVMNTEAFFGQGTRLTVV.